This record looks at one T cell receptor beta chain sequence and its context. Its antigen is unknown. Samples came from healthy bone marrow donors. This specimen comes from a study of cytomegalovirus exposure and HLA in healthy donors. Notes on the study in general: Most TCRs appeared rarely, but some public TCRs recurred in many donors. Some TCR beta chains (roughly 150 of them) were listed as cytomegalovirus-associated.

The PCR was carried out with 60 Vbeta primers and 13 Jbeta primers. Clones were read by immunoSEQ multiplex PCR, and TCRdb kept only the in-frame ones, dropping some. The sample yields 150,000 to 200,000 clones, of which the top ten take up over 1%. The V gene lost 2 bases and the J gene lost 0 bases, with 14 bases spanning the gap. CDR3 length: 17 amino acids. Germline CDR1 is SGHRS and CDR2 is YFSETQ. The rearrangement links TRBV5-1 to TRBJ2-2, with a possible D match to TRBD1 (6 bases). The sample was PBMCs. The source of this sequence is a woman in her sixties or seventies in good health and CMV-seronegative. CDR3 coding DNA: TGCGCCAGCAGCTTTGCACAAGGACAGTCGAACACCGGGGAGCTGTTTTTT. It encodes CASSFAQGQSNTGELFF.